This note documents a single T cell receptor (beta chain) sequence. This sample is part of a study of blood T cell repertoires in COVID-19. Study background: The analysed material was cDNA or gDNA that came from T cells, B-cell-depleted T cells, or PBMCs.

The protocol was immunoSEQ multiplex PCR, while the TCRdb copy is restricted to in-frame clones and leaves out a portion. The sample contains about 74,000 clones, about 88% of which appear only once. There are 13 residues in the CDR3. Germline V gives CDR1 LNHDA, CDR2 SQIVND (reference sequence). V was cut by 6 bases and J by 4 bases, with 10 bases left in between. This sequence joins TRBV19 and TRBJ2-1; possible D gene TRBD1, 6 bases. The receptor's source is a man in his sixties or seventies with active or convalescent COVID-19. Material for sequencing was peripheral blood. CDR3 residues: CASRGTMYNEQFF. The DNA of the CDR3 is TGTGCCAGTAGAGGGACAATGTACAATGAGCAGTTCTTC.